The source of this T cell receptor beta chain is a study of shared clonotypes between healthy human individuals. General observations from the study: Larger richness was generally estimated for naive than memory subsets.

A remark on this clone: Its antigen is still unknown.

Libraries were prepared by immunoSEQ multiplex PCR; TCRdb keeps only in-frame clonotypes and omits some of them. The top ten clones hold around 1.8% of a sample with around 720,000 clones, about 80% of them seen once. J gave up 5 bases and V 10 bases, and 17 bases lay outside the gene matches. This CDR3 contains 18 residues. Germline V lookup: CDR1 ENHRY, CDR2 SYGVKD. The source of this sequence is a woman in her twenties or thirties in good health. This chain joins TRBV10-3 and TRBJ2-7; TRBD2 matches at 16 bases. The sequencing sample was made of memory CD4+ T cells sorted from blood. Subset meaning: CD45RA-negative fraction. In DNA, the CDR3 is TGTGCCACTCACACCGCGCCGGGACTAGCGGGAGGGTCCCACGAGCAGTACTTC. Protein: CATHTAPGLAGGSHEQYF.